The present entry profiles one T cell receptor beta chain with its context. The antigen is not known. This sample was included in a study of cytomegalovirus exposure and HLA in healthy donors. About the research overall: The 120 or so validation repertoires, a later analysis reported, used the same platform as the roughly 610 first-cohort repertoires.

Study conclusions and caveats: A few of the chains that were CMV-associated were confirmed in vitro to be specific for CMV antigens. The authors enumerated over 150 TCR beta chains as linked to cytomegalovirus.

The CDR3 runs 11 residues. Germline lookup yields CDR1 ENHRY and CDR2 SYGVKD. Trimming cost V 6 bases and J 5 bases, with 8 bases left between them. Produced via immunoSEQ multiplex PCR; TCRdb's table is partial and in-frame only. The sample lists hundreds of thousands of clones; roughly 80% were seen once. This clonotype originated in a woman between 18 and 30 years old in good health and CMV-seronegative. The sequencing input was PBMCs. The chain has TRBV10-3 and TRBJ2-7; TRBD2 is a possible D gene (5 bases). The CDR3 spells CAISGLDEQYF. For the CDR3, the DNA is TGTGCCATCAGCGGACTGGACGAGCAGTACTTC.